This T cell receptor (beta chain) came from a study of blood T cells in healthy people across ages. General observations from the study: More naive CD4+ cells and higher diversity were found in long-lived than in aged donors.

Together with a sample-barcoded 5' primer, a J-beta primer mix was included in a second PCR lasting about 6 to 11 cycles. Each cDNA molecule carried a tag from a template-switch adaptor that contained 12 random nucleotides. The yield of each sample was at least 2.5 million CDR3-containing paired-end reads. TCRdb called the 5' RACE reads again in MiXCR, with one record for every CDR3 protein. Altogether about 1.5 million distinct CDR3 sequences are present, approximately 43% being singletons, with the ten largest covering about 4.1%. Remarks on this clonotype: Its antigen is unidentified.

J lost 4 bases, V lost 6 bases, and 15 bases had no gene match. The CDR3 is 19 residues long. Each sample yielded at least 7 million isolated PBMCs. Material for sequencing was blood. This chain links TRBV12-3 or TRBV12-4 with TRBJ1-6, with 10 bases identical to TRBD1. This receptor was obtained from a woman aged 18 to 35 in good health. The CDR3 sequence is CASSHRQGAGHLYNSPLHF. CDR3 DNA: TGTGCCAGCAGCCACCGACAGGGGGCGGGACACCTATATAATTCACCCCTCCACTTT.